These 16 T cell receptor beta chains came from one sample sequenced in a study of blood T cells in healthy people across ages. With a J-beta primer mix and a sample-barcoded 5' primer, a second PCR ran about 6 to 11 cycles. In TCRdb, the 5' RACE reads were re-called with MiXCR into one record per CDR3 protein. This sample yields about 800,000 distinct CDR3 sequences, of which about 42% are seen a single time; 15% to 20% belongs to the top ten. Sequencing used blood. The receptors stem from a man older than 75 in good health.

The rearrangement uses TRBV12-3 or TRBV12-4 and TRBJ1-4; tentatively, D is TRBD1 (5 bases). The V gene lost 3 bases and the J gene lost 4 bases, with 12 bases spanning the gap. The CDR3 loop spans 15 amino acids. CDR3 in amino acids: CASSLRGRGNEKLFF. The CDR3 DNA reads as TGTGCCAGCAGTTTGAGGGGCCGGGGTAATGAAAAACTGTTTTTT.

This clonotype appeared a few times. This chain links TRBV20-1 with TRBJ2-1; 7 bases are a match to TRBD2. This CDR3 region has 14 residues. The V gene's germline CDR1 is DFQATT and CDR2 SNEGSKA (reference sequence). Germline trimming cut 6 bases from V and 5 bases from J; bases unmatched to any gene: 10. CDR3 protein: CSAPRGGSNNEQFF. In nucleotides, the CDR3 is TGCAGTGCGCCCCGAGGCGGGAGTAACAATGAGCAGTTCTTC.

The V and J genes are TRBV19 and TRBJ2-3; TRBD2 matches at 10 bases. The CDR3 length is 14 residues. The V and J ends lost 7 bases and 2 bases, in that order; junction bases with no gene match: 3. Germline V gene sequence: CDR1 LNHDA, CDR2 SQIVND (reference sequence). The CDR3 sequence: CASKGLAITDTQYF. In DNA form, the CDR3 reads TGTGCCAGTAAGGGACTAGCGATCACAGATACGCAGTATTTT.

The V gene is TRBV6-2 or TRBV6-3, the J gene TRBJ2-5, with 13 bases lining up with TRBD2. CDR1 is MNHEY, CDR2 SVGEGT, per germline. Losses at the gene ends were 8 bases for V and 12 bases for J; bases not matched to a gene: 6. There are 12 residues in the CDR3. The CDR3 DNA is TGTGCCAGCGGACTAGCGGGAGCCCCGGAGTACTTC. Protein sequence: CASGLAGAPEYF.

The chain combines TRBV6-5 with TRBJ2-5; no reliable D call. Germline lookup yields CDR1 MNHEY and CDR2 SVGAGI. The V and J ends lost 4 bases and 0 bases respectively, with 12 bases between them. The CDR3 consists of 15 residues. The CDR3 loop is CASSSALSYQETQYF. In nucleotides, the CDR3 is TGTGCCAGCAGTTCCGCCTTGAGTTACCAAGAGACCCAGTACTTC.

This chain joins TRBV29-1 and TRBJ2-7, with 9 positions matching TRBD2. This CDR3 has 14 amino acids. Germline trimming cut 5 bases from V and 6 bases from J; bases unmatched to any gene: 11. Per the germline V gene, CDR1 is SQVTM and CDR2 is ANQGSEA. This chain's CDR3 is CSVLVSGSTSEQYF. In DNA, the CDR3 is TGCAGCGTTTTAGTTAGCGGGAGTACCTCCGAGCAGTACTTC.

This clonotype was seen a few times. The chain is built from TRBV20-1 and TRBJ1-1; D gene unclear. V dropped 3 bases and J dropped 4 bases, with 9 bases sitting between them. Per germline, CDR1 DFQATT and CDR2 SNEGSKA (reference sequence). The CDR3 covers 12 residues. The CDR3 spells CSARGSITEAFF. The CDR3 bases are TGCAGTGCTAGGGGGTCAATCACTGAAGCTTTCTTT.

At least ten counts were recorded for this clonotype. The genes are TRBV28 and TRBJ2-3, with 7 bases aligning to TRBD2. V shed 5 bases and J 6 bases; nucleotides not matched to a gene: 17. The CDR3 has 17 amino acids. The germline V gene has CDR1 MDHEN and CDR2 SYDVKM. The CDR3 region is CASSQLWGRGEVDTQYF. The CDR3 DNA reads TGTGCCAGCAGTCAGTTATGGGGGAGGGGAGAGGTGGATACGCAGTATTTT.

The V gene is TRBV5-1, the J gene TRBJ2-1, with 7 bases matching TRBD2. Germline V lookup: CDR1 SGHRS, CDR2 YFSETQ. V trimming: 6 bases; J trimming: 4 bases; junction bases outside the gene matches: 4. The CDR3 loop spans 13 amino acids. This CDR3 reads CASTPSGYNEQFF. CDR3 nucleotide sequence: TGCGCCAGCACCCCTAGCGGATACAATGAGCAGTTCTTC.

V is TRBV4-2 and J is TRBJ2-1, with 10 bases lining up with TRBD2. The J call is uncertain, as TRBJ2-7 better fits the DNA end. Looked up from germline, CDR1 is LGHNA and CDR2 is YNFKEQ. CDR3 length equals 17 residues. The CDR3, as DNA: TGTGCCAGCAGACGGACAACTAGCGGGGTCTCCTACAATGAGCAGTACTTC. It is translated as CASRRTTSGVSYNEQYF.

Concerning this clonotype itself: The junction and the germline gene differ at one end; a read error may be behind it. This chain joins TRBV20-1 and TRBJ2-2; D perhaps matches TRBD2 (6 bases). CDR3 length equals 12 residues. The V gene's germline CDR1 is DFQATT and CDR2 SNEGSKA (reference sequence). CDR3 sequence: CSAKAGTRELFF. The CDR3, as DNA: TGCAGTGCCAAAGCGGGCACCAGGGAGCTGTTTTTT.

This chain joins TRBV7-2 and TRBJ2-3, with D possibly being TRBD2 (5 bases). The CDR3 extends over 15 amino acids. CDR1 SGHTA and CDR2 FQGNSA come from the germline V gene. Trimming took 5 bases from V and 2 from J, leaving 14 bases between them. In nucleotides, the CDR3 is TGTGCCAGCAGCCCAGAGGGCCGATTCACAGATACGCAGTATTTT. This sequence encodes CASSPEGRFTDTQYF.

This clonotype was seen at least ten times. CDR3 bases: TGTGCCATAGAGGGACGGATCCCCGGCGAGCAGTACTTC. Translation gives CAIEGRIPGEQYF. The V call is TRBV12-3 or TRBV12-4, the J call TRBJ2-7; the D gene could be TRBD1 or TRBD2 (5 bases each). This CDR3 comprises 13 residues. V lost 10 bases and J lost 6, with 19 bases in between.

The sample holds a few counts of this clonotype. The V and J genes are TRBV12-3 or TRBV12-4 and TRBJ2-4; D may be TRBD1 (5 bases). This CDR3 is 14 amino acids long. V lost 0 bases and J lost 13, with 16 bases in between. The chain's CDR3 is CASSLAPQGVTQYF. In nucleotides, the CDR3 is TGTGCCAGCAGTTTAGCGCCTCAAGGGGTCACCCAGTACTTC.

The chain couples TRBV6-5 to TRBJ2-1, with D perhaps being TRBD1 or TRBD2 (5 bases each). CDR1 is MNHEY, CDR2 SVGAGI, per germline. Trimming cost V 0 bases and J 8 bases, with 14 bases left between them. This CDR3 is 15 amino acids long. This CDR3 is CASSYSRGEQYEQFF. Here the CDR3 DNA reads TGTGCCAGCAGTTACTCGAGAGGGGAACAGTATGAGCAGTTCTTC.

With respect to this clonotype: It may be a read error: a sequence one base away is much more abundant. The chain employs TRBV2 and TRBJ2-5, with D possibly being TRBD2 (6 bases). V lost 2 bases, J lost 11 bases, and 21 bases lay in between. This CDR3 spans 15 amino acids. The germline V gene has CDR1 SNHLY and CDR2 FYNNEI. CDR3 amino acids: CASSEIAGRPREQYF. The CDR3 region has the DNA TGTGCCAGCAGTGAAATTGCGGGAAGGCCTAGAGAGCAGTACTTC.